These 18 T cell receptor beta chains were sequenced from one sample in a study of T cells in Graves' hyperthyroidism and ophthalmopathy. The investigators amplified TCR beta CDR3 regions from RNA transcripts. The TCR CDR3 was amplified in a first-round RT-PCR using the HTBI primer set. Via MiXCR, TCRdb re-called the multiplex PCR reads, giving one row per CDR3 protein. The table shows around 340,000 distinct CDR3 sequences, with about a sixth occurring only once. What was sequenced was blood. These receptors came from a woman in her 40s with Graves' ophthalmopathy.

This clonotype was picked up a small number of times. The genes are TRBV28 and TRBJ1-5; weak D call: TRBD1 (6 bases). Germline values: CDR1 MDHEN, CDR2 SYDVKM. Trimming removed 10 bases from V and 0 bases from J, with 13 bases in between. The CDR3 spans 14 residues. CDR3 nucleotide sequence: TGTGCCACCACGGACAGCTATAGCAATCAGCCCCAGCATTTT. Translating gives CATTDSYSNQPQHF.

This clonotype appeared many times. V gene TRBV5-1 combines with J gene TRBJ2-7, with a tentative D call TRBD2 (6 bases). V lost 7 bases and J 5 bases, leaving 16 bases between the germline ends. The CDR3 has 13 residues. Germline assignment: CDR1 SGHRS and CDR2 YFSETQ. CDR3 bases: TGCGCCAGCGGCCTAGCGACAAGCCACGAGCAGTACTTC. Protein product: CASGLATSHEQYF.

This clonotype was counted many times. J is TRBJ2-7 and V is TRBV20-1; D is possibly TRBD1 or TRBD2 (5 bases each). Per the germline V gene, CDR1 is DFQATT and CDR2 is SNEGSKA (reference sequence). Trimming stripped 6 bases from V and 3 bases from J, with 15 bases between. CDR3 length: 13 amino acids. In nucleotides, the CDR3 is TGCAGTGCCCGGGACCAGAAGGACTACGAGCAGTACTTC. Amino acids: CSARDQKDYEQYF.

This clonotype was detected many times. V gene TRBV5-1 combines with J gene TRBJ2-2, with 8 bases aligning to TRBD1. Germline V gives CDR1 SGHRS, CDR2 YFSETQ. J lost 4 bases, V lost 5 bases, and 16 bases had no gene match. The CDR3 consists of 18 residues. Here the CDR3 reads CASRMEDRAWYGTGELFF. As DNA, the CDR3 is TGCGCCAGCAGGATGGAGGACAGGGCATGGTATGGCACCGGGGAGCTGTTTTTT.

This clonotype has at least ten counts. CDR3 DNA: TGCAGTGCCCAGGGGGCTTGGGAGACCCAGTACTTC. This sequence encodes CSAQGAWETQYF. The gene calls are TRBV20-1 and TRBJ2-5; 8 positions agree with TRBD1. J lost 5 bases, V lost 6 bases, and 5 bases had no gene match. The V gene's germline CDR1 is DFQATT and CDR2 SNEGSKA (reference sequence). The length of the CDR3 is 12 residues.

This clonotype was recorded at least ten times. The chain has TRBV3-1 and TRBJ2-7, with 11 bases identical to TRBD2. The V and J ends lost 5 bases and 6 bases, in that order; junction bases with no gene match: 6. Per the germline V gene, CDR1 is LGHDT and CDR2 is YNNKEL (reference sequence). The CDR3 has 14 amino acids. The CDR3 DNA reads TGTGCCAGCAGCTCCCTAGCGGGAGGTCGCGAGCAGTACTTC. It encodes CASSSLAGGREQYF.

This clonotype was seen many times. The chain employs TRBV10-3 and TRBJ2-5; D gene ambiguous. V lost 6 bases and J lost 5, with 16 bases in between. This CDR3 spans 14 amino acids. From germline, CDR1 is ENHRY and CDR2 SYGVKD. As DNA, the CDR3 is TGTGCCATCAGCGGAGACGCGGTAACCGAGACCCAGTACTTC. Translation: CAISGDAVTETQYF.

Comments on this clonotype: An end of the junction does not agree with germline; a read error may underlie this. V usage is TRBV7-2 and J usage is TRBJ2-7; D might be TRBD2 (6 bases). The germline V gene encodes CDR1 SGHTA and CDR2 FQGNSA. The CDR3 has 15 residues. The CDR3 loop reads CASSFFASETYGQYF. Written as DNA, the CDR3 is TGTGCCAGCAGCTTTTTCGCTAGCGAAACCTACGGGCAGTACTTC.

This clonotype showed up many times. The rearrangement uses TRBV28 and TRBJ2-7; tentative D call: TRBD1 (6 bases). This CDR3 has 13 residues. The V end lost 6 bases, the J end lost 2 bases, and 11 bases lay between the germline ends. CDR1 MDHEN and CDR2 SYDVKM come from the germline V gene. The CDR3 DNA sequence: TGTGCCAGCAGCCCGGGGACAACCTACGAGCAGTACTTC. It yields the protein CASSPGTTYEQYF.

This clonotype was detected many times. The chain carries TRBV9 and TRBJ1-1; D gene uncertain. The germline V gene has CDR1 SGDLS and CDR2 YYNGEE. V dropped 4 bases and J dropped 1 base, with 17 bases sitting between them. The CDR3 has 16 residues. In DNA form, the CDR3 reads TGTGCCAGCAGCTCCGCGACTCACATTTCGAACACTGAAGCTTTCTTT. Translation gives CASSSATHISNTEAFF. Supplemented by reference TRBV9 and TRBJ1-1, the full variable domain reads DSGVTQTPKHLITATGQRVTLRCSPRSGDLSVYWYQQSLDQGLQFLIQYYNGEERAKGNILERFSAQQFPDLHSELNLSSLELGDSALYFCASSSATHISNTEAFFGQGTRLTVV.

The DNA for the CDR3 is TGTGCCAGCAGCCGCGAGGGATATAATTCACCCCTCCACTTT. Translating it yields CASSREGYNSPLHF. The V gene is TRBV6-1, the J gene TRBJ1-6, with D uncertain. CDR1 and CDR2 from the germline V gene are MNHNS and SASEGT. This CDR3 has 14 residues. Trimming cost V 6 bases and J 4 bases, with 10 bases left between them.

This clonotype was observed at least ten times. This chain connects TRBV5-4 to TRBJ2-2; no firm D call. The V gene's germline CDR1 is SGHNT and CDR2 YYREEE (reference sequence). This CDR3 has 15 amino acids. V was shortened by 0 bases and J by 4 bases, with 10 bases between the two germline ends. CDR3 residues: CASSLARKGTGELFF. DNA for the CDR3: TGTGCCAGCAGCTTGGCACGGAAGGGCACCGGGGAGCTGTTTTTT.

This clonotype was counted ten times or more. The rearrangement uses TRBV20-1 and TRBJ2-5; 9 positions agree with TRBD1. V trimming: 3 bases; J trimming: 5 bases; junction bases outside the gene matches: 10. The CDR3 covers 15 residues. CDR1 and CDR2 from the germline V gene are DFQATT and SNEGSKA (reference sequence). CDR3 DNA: TGCAGTGCTAGCCGAGACTCCGGGACAGGGGAGACCCAGTACTTC. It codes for CSASRDSGTGETQYF.

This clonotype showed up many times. The CDR3 spells CASSYGWGGHYEQYF. The CDR3 nucleotides are TGTGCCAGCAGTTACGGGTGGGGGGGGCATTACGAGCAGTACTTC. V and J are TRBV6-5 and TRBJ2-7; TRBD2 might be the D (7 bases). V lost 2 bases to trimming and J lost 4 bases, with 15 bases between them. The CDR3 sequence is 15 residues long. Germline loops: CDR1 MNHEY, CDR2 SVGAGI.

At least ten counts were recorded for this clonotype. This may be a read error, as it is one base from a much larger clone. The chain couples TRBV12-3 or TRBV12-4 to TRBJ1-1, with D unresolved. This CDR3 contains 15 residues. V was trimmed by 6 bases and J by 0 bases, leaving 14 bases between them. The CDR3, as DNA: TGTGCCAGCAGGGATAACCGGAGATTGAACACTGAAGCTTTCTTT. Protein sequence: CASRDNRRLNTEAFF.

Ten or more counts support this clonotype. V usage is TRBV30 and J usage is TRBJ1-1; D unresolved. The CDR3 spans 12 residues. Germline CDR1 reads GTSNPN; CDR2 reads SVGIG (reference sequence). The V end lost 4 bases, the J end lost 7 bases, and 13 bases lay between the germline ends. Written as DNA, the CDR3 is TGTGCCTGGAACGCTGGACGGAGTGAAGCTTTCTTT. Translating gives CAWNAGRSEAFF. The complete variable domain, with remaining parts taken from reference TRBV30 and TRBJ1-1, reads SQTIHQWPATLVQPVGSPLSLECTVEGTSNPNLYWYRQAAGRGLQLLFYSVGIGQISSEVPQNLSASRPQDRQFILSSKKLLLSDSGFYLCAWNAGRSEAFFGQGTRLTVV.

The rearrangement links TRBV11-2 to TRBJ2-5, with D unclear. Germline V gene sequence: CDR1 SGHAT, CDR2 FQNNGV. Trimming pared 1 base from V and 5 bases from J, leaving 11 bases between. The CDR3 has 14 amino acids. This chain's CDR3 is CASSLVPFRETQYF. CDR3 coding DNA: TGTGCCAGCAGCTTAGTACCCTTTCGGGAGACCCAGTACTTC.

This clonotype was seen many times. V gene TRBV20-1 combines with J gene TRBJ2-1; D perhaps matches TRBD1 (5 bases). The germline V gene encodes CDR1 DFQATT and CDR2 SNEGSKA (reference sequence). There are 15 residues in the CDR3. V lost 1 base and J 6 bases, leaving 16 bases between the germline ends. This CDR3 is CSARVGRNSINEQFF. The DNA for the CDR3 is TGCAGTGCTAGAGTGGGGCGGAATAGCATCAATGAGCAGTTCTTC.